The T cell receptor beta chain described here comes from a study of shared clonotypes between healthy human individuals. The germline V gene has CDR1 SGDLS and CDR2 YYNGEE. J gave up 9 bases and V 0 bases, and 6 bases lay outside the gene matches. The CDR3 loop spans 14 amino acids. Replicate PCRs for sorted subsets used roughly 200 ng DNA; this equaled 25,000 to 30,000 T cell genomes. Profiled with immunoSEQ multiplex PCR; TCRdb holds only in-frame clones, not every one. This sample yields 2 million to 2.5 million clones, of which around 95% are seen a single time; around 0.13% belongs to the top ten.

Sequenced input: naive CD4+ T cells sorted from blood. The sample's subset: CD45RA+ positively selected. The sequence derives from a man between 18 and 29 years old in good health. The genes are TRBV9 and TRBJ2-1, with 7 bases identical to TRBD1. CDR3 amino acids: CASSVDKGAGEQFF. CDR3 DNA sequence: TGTGCCAGCAGCGTAGACAAGGGGGCGGGTGAGCAGTTCTTC.